This TCR beta chain was retrieved from a study of T cell responses to AZD1222 COVID-19 vaccine. Only in-frame clones appear in the TCRdb table, and some are missing; sequencing was by immunoSEQ multiplex PCR. This sample has roughly 71,000 clones, with 75% to 90% found just once. Study-wide findings and caveats: Dominant CD4 TCR responses targeted spike regions 160-218 and 743-854. The repertoires were collected only after the peak T cell response. Clonal diversity may have been underestimated, and the donors were mostly white British, with more females than males.

This clone was observed once. Antigen unknown. This specimen was peripheral blood, taken on day 0 of AZD1222 vaccination. This sequence originates from an adult in good health.

DNA of the CDR3: TGCAGTGCTAGTGTCGGAGAAGATAATTCACCCCTCCACTTT. Its protein is CSASVGEDNSPLHF. The chain couples TRBV20-1 to TRBJ1-6; no firm D call. The CDR3 spans 14 residues. Germline CDR1 is DFQATT and CDR2 is SNEGSKA (reference sequence). V was clipped by 3 bases and J by 5 bases, with 11 bases between them.